This TCR beta chain is drawn from a study of ipilimumab plus nivolumab after autologous stem cell transplantation. Starting 14 to 28 days after autologous transplant, ipilimumab 1 mg/kg was given. This CDR3 contains 11 residues. Germline V gives CDR1 LGHNA, CDR2 YNFKEQ. Trimming pared 1 base from V and 5 bases from J, leaving 2 bases between. Measured with immunoSEQ multiplex PCR; TCRdb has only the in-frame clones, and not every one. The sample includes tens of thousands of clones, roughly 88% of them seen just once. Sequences were derived from PBMCs, sampled in a trial of ipilimumab plus nivolumab as post-transplant consolidation. The chain carries TRBV4-2 and TRBJ2-5; D ambiguous. The clonotype was recovered from a male donor with multiple myeloma. DNA of the CDR3: TGTGCCAGCAGCCAAGTCGAGACCCAGTACTTC. Translation: CASSQVETQYF.